This TCR beta chain was identified during a study of OX40 agonist ivuxolimab in advanced cancers. The overall study: Administration of intravenous ivuxolimab to patients occurred every 2 weeks at 0.01 to 10 mg/kg.

As concerns this clone: The antigen is undetermined.

Broader study findings: No determination was made of the antigen specificity of the expanded peripheral T cells. Nonresponders, in some cases, also had low normalized T-cell clonal expansion.

The CDR3 has 16 residues. The germline V and J ends were trimmed by 5 bases and 0 bases, with 15 bases remaining between them. CDR1 SGHRS and CDR2 YFSETQ come from the germline V gene. Some clones are missing from TCRdb's copy, which holds only in-frame ones; the method was immunoSEQ multiplex PCR. Of 70,000 to 100,000 clones detected, 89% appear once; the ten largest clones hold more than 0.3%. The specimen comprised CD4+ or CD8+ T cells sorted from blood, sampled in a trial of the OX40 agonist ivuxolimab. The V gene is TRBV5-1, the J gene TRBJ2-1; D is tentatively TRBD1 or TRBD2 (5 bases each). The sequence was obtained from an adult with an advanced solid tumor such as melanoma, head and neck, liver or kidney cancer. CDR3 amino acids: CASRLGDPGSYNEQFF. DNA for the CDR3: TGCGCCAGCAGACTCGGGGACCCCGGCTCCTACAATGAGCAGTTCTTC.